The 15 T cell receptor beta chains below all came from one sample that was sequenced in a study of cytomegalovirus exposure and HLA in healthy donors (dated by TCRdb to between 2016 and 2019). The receptor library was made with the immunoSEQ multiplex PCR assay. The clones in this table, taken by TCRdb from immuneACCESS, are in-frame only. Not every clone is retained; where verified, under half of the shortfall comes from an unresolved V gene, and the cause of the rest is unknown. Present in this sample are roughly 130,000 clones, roughly nine tenths of which were seen just once. The ten largest clones take up less than 3.5% of the sample. The specimen was PBMCs. These receptors all come from a young man in good health and CMV-seronegative.

CDR3 residues: CASSVGDDYQPQHF. DNA for the CDR3: TGTGCCAGCAGCGTAGGCGACGACTATCAGCCCCAGCATTTT. The chain joins TRBV9 to TRBJ1-5; D is undetermined. Germline assignment: CDR1 SGDLS and CDR2 YYNGEE. Trimming took 0 bases from V and 5 from J, leaving 9 bases between them. This CDR3 comprises 14 residues. Drawing the rest from reference TRBV9 and TRBJ1-5, the complete variable domain is DSGVTQTPKHLITATGQRVTLRCSPRSGDLSVYWYQQSLDQGLQFLIQYYNGEERAKGNILERFSAQQFPDLHSELNLSSLELGDSALYFCASSVGDDYQPQHFGDGTRLSIL.

V is TRBV29-1 and J is TRBJ1-4, with D perhaps TRBD1 (6 bases). Germline CDR1 reads SQVTM; CDR2 reads ANQGSEA. Trimming left V 4 bases short and J 2 bases short, with 11 bases between. The CDR3 has 14 amino acids. The CDR3: CSVARTDTNEKLFF. CDR3 coding DNA: TGCAGCGTTGCAAGGACAGATACTAATGAAAAACTGTTTTTT.

The CDR3 nucleotides are TGTGCCAGCAGAACAGGGGGCCCCCCCTACGAGCAGTACTTC. It codes for CASRTGGPPYEQYF. The chain has TRBV28 and TRBJ2-7; 9 nucleotides line up with TRBD1. V lost 6 bases and J lost 2; bases outside the gene matches: 5. The length of the CDR3 is 14 residues. In germline, CDR1 is MDHEN, CDR2 SYDVKM.

CDR3 protein: CASSPTSGSSYNEQFF. CDR3 DNA: TGTGCCAGCAGCCCCACTAGCGGGAGCTCCTACAATGAGCAGTTCTTC. The chain couples TRBV7-7 to TRBJ2-1; TRBD2 matches 11 bases. The CDR3 totals 16 residues. The V segment lost 5 bases and the J segment 0 bases; nucleotides outside the gene matches: 3. CDR1 SSHAT and CDR2 FNYEAQ come from the germline V gene (reference sequence).

The chain uses TRBV5-6 and TRBJ2-6; 8 bases fit TRBD1. The germline CDR1 and CDR2 sequences are SGHDT and YYEEEE. With V trimmed by 0 bases and J by 2 bases, 4 bases remained unmatched. The CDR3 has 17 amino acids. The CDR3, as DNA: TGTGCCAGCAGCTTGGGTGCAGGGGGCGCTGGGGCCAACGTCCTGACTTTC. Translating it yields CASSLGAGGAGANVLTF.

The chain recombines TRBV7-8 with TRBJ2-1; maybe TRBD2 (5 bases). From germline, CDR1 is SGHVS and CDR2 FQNEAQ. The CDR3 is 16 amino acids. The V end was cut by 1 base, the J end by 6 bases, with 16 bases between. In DNA form, the CDR3 reads TGTGCCAGCAGCTTAGGCAGGTGGGAGACCCGCAATGAGCAGTTCTTC. As protein: CASSLGRWETRNEQFF.

The CDR3 protein is CATSTRLVPDTQYF. In DNA, the CDR3 is TGTGCCACCAGCACCCGACTAGTCCCAGATACGCAGTATTTT. The chain is built from TRBV15 and TRBJ2-3; D is perhaps TRBD2 (6 bases). This CDR3 region has 14 residues. Germline assignment: CDR1 LNHNV and CDR2 YYDKDF (reference sequence). Between the trimmed V and J ends, which lost 4 bases and 4 bases, there was a span of 12 bases.

The chain employs TRBV11-2 and TRBJ2-5, with 8 bases matching TRBD1. The length of the CDR3 is 13 residues. Losses at the gene ends were 6 bases for V and 4 bases for J; bases not matched to a gene: 4. Germline V gene data show CDR1 as SGHAT and CDR2 as FQNNGV. As DNA, the CDR3 is TGTGCCAGCAGTCAGGGGGCTGGAGAGACCCAGTACTTC. It encodes CASSQGAGETQYF.

The rearrangement joins TRBV12-1 to TRBJ2-7; the table calls TRBD2, which could not be checked here. TRBV12-1 is annotated as a pseudogene. The length of the CDR3 is 14 residues. In DNA form, the CDR3 reads TGTGCCAGCAGCTTACGGTACCGCTACTACGAGCAGTACTTC. Encoded protein: CASSLRYRYYEQYF.

V and J are TRBV27 and TRBJ2-7; TRBD1 agrees at 9 bases. The CDR3 length is 13 residues. After removal of 6 bases from V and 5 bases from J, the junction contained 5 bases not matched to a gene. Germline V gives CDR1 MNHEY, CDR2 SMNVEV (reference sequence). For the CDR3, the DNA is TGTGCCAGCAGCCGGGACAGGGTCCACGAGCAGTACTTC. Amino acid sequence: CASSRDRVHEQYF.

The CDR3 DNA reads as TGTGCCAGCAGTGAACCCCGGCCAGACCGGAGGCCCTACGAGCAGTACTTC. Residues: CASSEPRPDRRPYEQYF. The V call is TRBV6-1, the J call TRBJ2-7; maybe TRBD2 (5 bases). V shed 2 bases and J shed 2 bases, with 19 bases lying between them. Germline V gene sequence: CDR1 MNHNS, CDR2 SASEGT. The CDR3 loop spans 17 amino acids.

The gene calls are TRBV4-2 and TRBJ1-2, with 7 bases fitting TRBD1. Germline CDR1 reads LGHNA; CDR2 reads YNFKEQ. The CDR3 contains 15 residues. J was trimmed by 4 bases and V by 0 bases; bases with no gene match: 5. The chain's CDR3 is CASSQDRDRAYGYTF. Here the CDR3 DNA reads TGTGCCAGCAGCCAAGATCGGGACAGAGCCTATGGCTACACCTTC.

V usage is TRBV7-9 and J usage is TRBJ1-1; perhaps TRBD1 as D (5 bases). V was shortened by 1 base and J by 11 bases, with 11 bases between the two germline ends. This CDR3 has 12 residues. CDR1 and CDR2 (germline): SEHNR, FQNEAQ (reference sequence). CDR3 sequence reads: CASSLGEGRAFF. CDR3 nucleotide sequence: TGTGCCAGCAGCTTAGGAGAGGGGAGGGCTTTCTTT. Full variable domain (missing parts from reference TRBV7-9 and TRBJ1-1): DTGVSQNPRHKITKRGQNVTFRCDPISEHNRLYWYRQTLGQGPEFLTYFQNEAQLEKSRLLSDRFSAERPKGSFSTLEIQRTEQGDSAMYLCASSLGEGRAFFGQGTRLTVV.

V usage is TRBV6-5 and J usage is TRBJ1-1; TRBD1 might be the D (5 bases). V lost 6 bases and J lost 3, with 11 bases in between. This CDR3 contains 13 residues. CDR1 is MNHEY and CDR2 is SVGAGI in the germline V gene. The CDR3 is CASSLRGDTEAFF. CDR3 in DNA: TGTGCCAGCAGCCTTCGGGGGGACACTGAAGCTTTCTTT.

A single count supports this clone. The V and J genes are TRBV6-6 and TRBJ2-7; TRBD1 might be the D (6 bases). V was pared by 6 bases and J by 3 bases, with 15 bases between. Germline V gene lookup returns CDR1 MNHNY and CDR2 SVGAGI (reference sequence). This CDR3 comprises 14 residues. CDR3 region: CASRQPGHYYEQYF. The DNA for the CDR3 is TGTGCCAGCAGGCAACCGGGACACTACTACGAGCAGTACTTC.